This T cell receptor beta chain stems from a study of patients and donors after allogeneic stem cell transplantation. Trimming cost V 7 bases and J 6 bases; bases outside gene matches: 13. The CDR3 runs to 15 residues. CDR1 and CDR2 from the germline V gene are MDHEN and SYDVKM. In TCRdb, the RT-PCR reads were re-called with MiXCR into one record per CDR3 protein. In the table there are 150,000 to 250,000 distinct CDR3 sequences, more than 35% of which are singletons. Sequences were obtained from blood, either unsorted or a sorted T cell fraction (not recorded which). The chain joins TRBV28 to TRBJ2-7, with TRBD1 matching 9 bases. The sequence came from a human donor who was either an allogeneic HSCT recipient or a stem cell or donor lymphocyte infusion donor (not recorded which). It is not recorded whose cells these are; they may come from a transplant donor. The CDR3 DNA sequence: TGTGCCAGCACTATAACAGGGGGCCTCCTCGGCGAGCAGTACTTC. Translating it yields CASTITGGLLGEQYF.